This is a list of T cell receptor beta chains from one sample in a study of shared clonotypes between healthy human individuals. Profiled with immunoSEQ multiplex PCR; TCRdb holds only in-frame clones, not every one. The table shows 2 million to 3 million clones, with roughly 93% occurring only once. Sample: naive CD4+ T cells from PBMCs. The receptors originated from a young man in good health. Some clones in this sample may be carry-over from other donors' samples. The CDR3 runs from the conserved cysteine through the conserved F or W. A D gene is named only where the DNA matches it firmly. Clone size is stated in some rows and not others, as once, few, many or a class when expanded.

d_call: .
j_call: TRBJ2-2
v_call: TRBV9
clone_size: .
cdr3_nt: TGTGCCAGCAGCTCTTCGGGAAGACCTGGCACCGGGGAGCTGTTTTTT
cdr3_aa: CASSSSGRPGTGELFF

d_call: TRBD1
j_call: TRBJ2-7
v_call: TRBV18
clone_size: .
cdr3_nt: TGTGCCAGCTCACCAGCAGGGGGCGGCTACGAGCAGTACTTC
cdr3_aa: CASSPAGGGYEQYF

d_call: .
j_call: TRBJ1-2
v_call: TRBV27
clone_size: .
cdr3_nt: TGTGCCAGCAGCCTTGGCTACACCTTC
cdr3_aa: CASSLGYTF

d_call: .
j_call: TRBJ1-5
v_call: TRBV7-2
clone_size: .
cdr3_nt: TGTGCCAGCAGCTTATTGGGCAGAAATAGCAATCAGCCCCAGCATTTT
cdr3_aa: CASSLLGRNSNQPQHF

d_call: .
j_call: TRBJ1-5
v_call: TRBV18
clone_size: .
cdr3_nt: TGTGCCAGCTCCCCCACGGGCAATCAGCCCCAGCATTTT
cdr3_aa: CASSPTGNQPQHF

d_call: TRBD1
j_call: TRBJ2-7
v_call: TRBV7-9
clone_size: .
cdr3_nt: TGTGCCAGCAGCTTCACCGGGACAGGGGGTTCAGGGGAGCAGTACTTC
cdr3_aa: CASSFTGTGGSGEQYF

d_call: .
j_call: TRBJ1-5
v_call: TRBV7-3
clone_size: few
cdr3_nt: TGTGCCAGCAGCGAAAGTGGGGGATTTCAGCCCCAGCATTTT
cdr3_aa: CASSESGGFQPQHF

d_call: TRBD2
j_call: TRBJ2-1
v_call: TRBV7-2
clone_size: .
cdr3_nt: TGTGCCAGCAGCCAGACTAGCGGGGGGTACAATGAGCAGTTCTTC
cdr3_aa: CASSQTSGGYNEQFF

d_call: .
j_call: TRBJ1-3
v_call: TRBV5-1
clone_size: .
cdr3_nt: TGCGCCAGCAGCTCGGGGGCGGGTATCTCTGGAAACACCATATATTTT
cdr3_aa: CASSSGAGISGNTIYF

d_call: .
j_call: TRBJ2-3
v_call: TRBV9
clone_size: .
cdr3_nt: TGTGCCAGCAGCGTAGGGACTACCGTTACTAGCACAGATACGCAGTATTTT
cdr3_aa: CASSVGTTVTSTDTQYF

d_call: .
j_call: TRBJ2-1
v_call: TRBV15
clone_size: .
cdr3_nt: TGTGCCACCAGCCTTCAAGAGTGGCCCCGTGCCAACTCGGTCAATGAGCAGTTCTTC
cdr3_aa: CATSLQEWPRANSVNEQFF

d_call: .
j_call: TRBJ2-1
v_call: TRBV7-8
clone_size: .
cdr3_nt: TGTGCCAGCAGCTTAAACCGGGACTTCCTTTACAATGAGCAGTTCTTC
cdr3_aa: CASSLNRDFLYNEQFF

d_call: .
j_call: TRBJ2-3
v_call: TRBV19
clone_size: .
cdr3_nt: TGTGCCAGTAGCGCTTGGGGCGGTGGTCCCAGCACAGATACGCAGTATTTT
cdr3_aa: CASSAWGGGPSTDTQYF

d_call: TRBD2
j_call: TRBJ2-3
v_call: TRBV29-1
clone_size: .
cdr3_nt: TGCAGCGTAGACTCCATGCCCGGGGGGGATACGCAGTATTTT
cdr3_aa: CSVDSMPGGDTQYF

d_call: .
j_call: TRBJ1-1
v_call: TRBV27
clone_size: .
cdr3_nt: TGTGCCAGCATCCGTAAGTTTCAGGGGCTGTATGACACTGAAGCTTTCTTT
cdr3_aa: CASIRKFQGLYDTEAFF

d_call: TRBD1
j_call: TRBJ2-1
v_call: TRBV7-9
clone_size: .
cdr3_nt: TGTGCCAGCAGCTTCTACAGGGGGGACTACAATGAGCAGTTCTTC
cdr3_aa: CASSFYRGDYNEQFF

d_call: .
j_call: TRBJ2-6
v_call: TRBV18
clone_size: few
cdr3_nt: TGTGCCAGCTCACTAAGAGGACTAGTCCTGACTTTC
cdr3_aa: CASSLRGLVLTF

d_call: .
j_call: TRBJ1-3
v_call: TRBV6-5
clone_size: .
cdr3_nt: TGTGCCAGCAGTTACTCTTGGTCCCGCTCTGGAAACACCATATATTTT
cdr3_aa: CASSYSWSRSGNTIYF

d_call: TRBD1
j_call: TRBJ2-1
v_call: TRBV18
clone_size: .
cdr3_nt: TGTGCCAGCTCACCAGAAGACAGGGACTACAATGAGCAGTTCTTC
cdr3_aa: CASSPEDRDYNEQFF

d_call: .
j_call: TRBJ1-2
v_call: TRBV9
clone_size: .
cdr3_nt: TGTGCCAGCAGCGTACGCGCTCAGGCAGTCTATGGCTACACCTTC
cdr3_aa: CASSVRAQAVYGYTF

d_call: .
j_call: TRBJ1-5
v_call: TRBV18
clone_size: .
cdr3_nt: TGTGCCAGCTCACCTGGGCAGGGTGGCAATCAGCCCCAGCATTTT
cdr3_aa: CASSPGQGGNQPQHF

d_call: .
j_call: TRBJ1-4
v_call: TRBV29-1
clone_size: once
cdr3_nt: TGCAGCGTCCTTTTCAGTCCGGCGGGTGGGGAAAAACTGTTTTTT
cdr3_aa: CSVLFSPAGGEKLFF

d_call: TRBD2
j_call: TRBJ2-5
v_call: TRBV5-4
clone_size: .
cdr3_nt: TGTGCCAGCTCTAGCGGGAGGGGAGAGACCCAGTACTTC
cdr3_aa: CASSSGRGETQYF

d_call: .
j_call: TRBJ2-7
v_call: TRBV19
clone_size: .
cdr3_nt: TGTGCCAGTAGGACCAGTGGCAGCTCCTACGAGCAGTACTTC
cdr3_aa: CASRTSGSSYEQYF

d_call: .
j_call: TRBJ1-1
v_call: TRBV5-6
clone_size: once
cdr3_nt: TGTGCCAGCAGCCCCGAGCTTGGGGCTGAAGCTTTCTTT
cdr3_aa: CASSPELGAEAFF

d_call: TRBD1
j_call: TRBJ1-5
v_call: TRBV2
clone_size: .
cdr3_nt: TGTGCCAGCAGTTGGGACAGCTCTAATCAGCCCCAGCATTTT
cdr3_aa: CASSWDSSNQPQHF

d_call: TRBD1
j_call: TRBJ2-3
v_call: TRBV2
clone_size: .
cdr3_nt: TGTGCCAGCGACAGGGGCCGGGATACGCAGTATTTT
cdr3_aa: CASDRGRDTQYF

d_call: TRBD1
j_call: TRBJ2-7
v_call: TRBV10-3
clone_size: .
cdr3_nt: TGTGCCACAGCCCGACAGGGTTTAATAGACGAGCAGTACTTC
cdr3_aa: CATARQGLIDEQYF

d_call: .
j_call: TRBJ2-2
v_call: TRBV18
clone_size: .
cdr3_nt: TGTGCCAGCTCACCAGGGCTCAGGTCCGGGGAGCTGTTTTTT
cdr3_aa: CASSPGLRSGELFF

d_call: .
j_call: TRBJ1-4
v_call: TRBV19
clone_size: .
cdr3_nt: TGTGCCAGTAGTATTGGGTCGGGGAATGAAAAACTGTTTTTT
cdr3_aa: CASSIGSGNEKLFF

d_call: .
j_call: TRBJ2-5
v_call: TRBV7-2
clone_size: once
cdr3_nt: TGTGCCAGCAGCTTAGACGGAGAAGAGACCCAGTACTTC
cdr3_aa: CASSLDGEETQYF

d_call: .
j_call: TRBJ1-4
v_call: TRBV29-1
clone_size: once
cdr3_nt: TGCAGCGTTGAAACCCCCAGACTGGGGGAAAAACTGTTTTTT
cdr3_aa: CSVETPRLGEKLFF

d_call: .
j_call: TRBJ2-7
v_call: TRBV28
clone_size: .
cdr3_nt: TGTGCCAGCAGTTTAACTTCAGGGGGGATTCTCTACGAGCAGTACTTC
cdr3_aa: CASSLTSGGILYEQYF

d_call: .
j_call: TRBJ2-5
v_call: TRBV11-3
clone_size: once
cdr3_nt: TGTGCCAGCAGTAAGACCAGGGTTGGTGAGACCCAGTACTTC
cdr3_aa: CASSKTRVGETQYF

d_call: .
j_call: TRBJ1-6
v_call: TRBV28
clone_size: .
cdr3_nt: TGTGCCAGCAAGCATGGACCAGGGGAATCCTATAATTCACCCCTCCACTTT
cdr3_aa: CASKHGPGESYNSPLHF

d_call: .
j_call: TRBJ1-4
v_call: TRBV14
clone_size: once
cdr3_nt: TGTGCCAGCAGCCAAGATTCCAACAGGATCGCAACTAATGAAAAACTGTTTTTT
cdr3_aa: CASSQDSNRIATNEKLFF

d_call: .
j_call: TRBJ1-6
v_call: TRBV18
clone_size: .
cdr3_nt: TGTGCCAGCTCACCTGGGGGTTATAATTCACCCCTCCACTTT
cdr3_aa: CASSPGGYNSPLHF

d_call: TRBD1
j_call: TRBJ2-3
v_call: TRBV5-8
clone_size: .
cdr3_nt: TGTGCCAGCAGCGGACAGGGGGCAGATACGCAGTATTTT
cdr3_aa: CASSGQGADTQYF

d_call: TRBD1
j_call: TRBJ2-2
v_call: TRBV7-2
clone_size: .
cdr3_nt: TGTGCCAGCAGCTTAGACTCTTGGACAGGGCAAACCGGGGAGCTGTTTTTT
cdr3_aa: CASSLDSWTGQTGELFF

d_call: TRBD2
j_call: TRBJ2-5
v_call: TRBV9
clone_size: .
cdr3_nt: TGTGCCAGCAGCGTAGGGGGGACTAGCGGGAGAGAGACCCAGTACTTC
cdr3_aa: CASSVGGTSGRETQYF

d_call: .
j_call: TRBJ1-4
v_call: TRBV5-5
clone_size: .
cdr3_nt: TGTGCCAGCAGCTTCCCGCCAACTAATGAAAAACTGTTTTTT
cdr3_aa: CASSFPPTNEKLFF

d_call: TRBD1
j_call: TRBJ1-5
v_call: TRBV28
clone_size: .
cdr3_nt: TGTGCCAGCTCCACCGTGGGACAGGGCAATCAGCCCCAGCATTTT
cdr3_aa: CASSTVGQGNQPQHF

d_call: .
j_call: TRBJ2-5
v_call: TRBV5-4
clone_size: .
cdr3_nt: TGTGCCAGCAGCTTGTACCCAGAGACCCAGTACTTC
cdr3_aa: CASSLYPETQYF

d_call: TRBD2
j_call: TRBJ2-1
v_call: TRBV11-3
clone_size: .
cdr3_nt: TGTGCCAGCAGCTTCCGGGGTAGCGGGAGGGCCGGCGGTGAGCAGTTCTTC
cdr3_aa: CASSFRGSGRAGGEQFF

d_call: .
j_call: TRBJ2-1
v_call: TRBV7-8
clone_size: .
cdr3_nt: TGTGCCAGCAGCTTAAAACTAGCCACCTACAATGAGCAGTTCTTC
cdr3_aa: CASSLKLATYNEQFF

d_call: .
j_call: TRBJ1-1
v_call: TRBV25-1
clone_size: .
cdr3_nt: TGTGCCAGCAGTGGTTTGGGGGGGACACTCAATGAAGCTTTCTTT
cdr3_aa: CASSGLGGTLNEAFF

d_call: .
j_call: TRBJ2-7
v_call: TRBV25-1
clone_size: .
cdr3_nt: TGTGCCAGCAGTGAATTGTTCGGGGGAAGGGAGCAGTACTTC
cdr3_aa: CASSELFGGREQYF

d_call: .
j_call: TRBJ2-7
v_call: TRBV10-3
clone_size: .
cdr3_nt: TGTGCCATCAGTACCGTTTACGAGCAGTACTTC
cdr3_aa: CAISTVYEQYF

d_call: .
j_call: TRBJ2-1
v_call: TRBV18
clone_size: .
cdr3_nt: TGTGCCAGCTCACCACTTGCGTCCGGGGGTGCTTCAGGTGAGCAGTTCTTC
cdr3_aa: CASSPLASGGASGEQFF

d_call: .
j_call: TRBJ2-3
v_call: TRBV5-1
clone_size: .
cdr3_nt: TGCGCCAGCTACCCTCGGGACGGAAGCACAGATACGCAGTATTTT
cdr3_aa: CASYPRDGSTDTQYF

d_call: .
j_call: TRBJ1-4
v_call: TRBV30
clone_size: few
cdr3_nt: TGTGCCTGGAAGAGCTGGGCAGGAAATGAAAAACTGTTTTTT
cdr3_aa: CAWKSWAGNEKLFF

d_call: .
j_call: TRBJ1-3
v_call: TRBV28
clone_size: .
cdr3_nt: TGTGCCAGTATTCGGGGGGTGACTGGAAACACCATATATTTT
cdr3_aa: CASIRGVTGNTIYF

d_call: .
j_call: TRBJ1-4
v_call: TRBV2
clone_size: .
cdr3_nt: TGTGCCACCCAGACAGAAAGAAATGAAAAACTGTTTTTT
cdr3_aa: CATQTERNEKLFF

d_call: .
j_call: TRBJ1-5
v_call: TRBV7-8
clone_size: .
cdr3_nt: TGTGCCAGCAGCAAGAATCGAGGCAATCAGCCCCAGCATTTT
cdr3_aa: CASSKNRGNQPQHF

d_call: .
j_call: TRBJ1-1
v_call: TRBV5-1
clone_size: .
cdr3_nt: TGCGCCAGCAGCTTGGAACAGGCTAACACTGAAGCTTTCTTT
cdr3_aa: CASSLEQANTEAFF

d_call: .
j_call: TRBJ2-3
v_call: TRBV4-3
clone_size: .
cdr3_nt: TGCGCCAGCAGCCACCCGCACGGAGAGGGTACGCAGTATTTT
cdr3_aa: CASSHPHGEGTQYF

d_call: .
j_call: TRBJ1-1
v_call: TRBV19
clone_size: .
cdr3_nt: TGTGCCAGTAGTATCGATGTGGTGGTGAACACTGAAGCTTTCTTT
cdr3_aa: CASSIDVVVNTEAFF